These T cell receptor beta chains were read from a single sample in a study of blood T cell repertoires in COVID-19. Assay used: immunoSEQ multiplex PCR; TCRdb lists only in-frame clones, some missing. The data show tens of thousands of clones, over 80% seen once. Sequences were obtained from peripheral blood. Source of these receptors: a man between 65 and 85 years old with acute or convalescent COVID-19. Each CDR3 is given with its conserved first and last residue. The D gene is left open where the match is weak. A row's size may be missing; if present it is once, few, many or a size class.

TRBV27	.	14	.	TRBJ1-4	CASSRGATNEKLFF	TGTGCCAGCAGTCGAGGTGCAACTAATGAAAAACTGTTTTTT
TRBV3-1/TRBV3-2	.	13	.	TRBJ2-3	CASSQPGTDTQYF	TGTGCCAGCAGCCAACCGGGCACAGATACGCAGTATTTT
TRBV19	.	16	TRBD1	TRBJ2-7	CASTTGTGGTPYEQYF	TGTGCCAGCACCACCGGGACAGGGGGGACCCCCTACGAGCAGTACTTC
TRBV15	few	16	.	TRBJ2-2	CATSRVLATNTGELFF	TGTGCCACCAGCAGAGTCCTAGCGACGAACACCGGGGAGCTGTTTTTT
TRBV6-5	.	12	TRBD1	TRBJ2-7	CASSRQGNEQYF	TGTGCCAGCAGTCGACAGGGAAACGAGCAGTACTTC
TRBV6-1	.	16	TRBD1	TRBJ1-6	CASSVSGTGTGSPLHF	TGTGCCAGCAGTGTGTCCGGGACAGGGACCGGGTCACCCCTCCACTTT
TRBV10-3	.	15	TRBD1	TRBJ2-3	CAISESRQGTDTQYF	TGTGCCATCAGTGAGTCCAGACAGGGTACAGATACGCAGTATTTT
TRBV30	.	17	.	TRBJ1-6	CAWSPLAGSSYNSPLHF	TGTGCCTGGAGCCCACTGGCAGGTAGCTCCTATAATTCACCCCTCCACTTT
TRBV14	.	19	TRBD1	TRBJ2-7	CASSQGGTGDILTSYEQYF	TGTGCCAGCAGCCAAGGCGGGACAGGGGATATCCTTACCTCCTACGAGCAGTACTTC
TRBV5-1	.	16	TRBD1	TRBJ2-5	CASSRDVGQRQETQYF	TGCGCCAGCAGCAGGGATGTGGGACAGAGGCAAGAGACCCAGTACTTC
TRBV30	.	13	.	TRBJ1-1	CACRTSMNTEAFF	TGTGCCTGTCGCACAAGTATGAACACTGAAGCTTTCTTT
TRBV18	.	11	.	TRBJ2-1	CASSPRNEQFF	TGTGCCAGCTCACCCAGGAATGAGCAGTTCTTC
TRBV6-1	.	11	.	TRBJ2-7	CASRTEVEQYF	TGTGCCAGCAGGACAGAAGTTGAGCAGTACTTC
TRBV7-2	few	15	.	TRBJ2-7	CASSLGGGAPHEQYF	TGTGCCAGCAGCTTAGGGGGTGGGGCCCCGCACGAGCAGTACTTC
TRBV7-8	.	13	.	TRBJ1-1	CASSLQDLAEAFF	TGTGCCAGCAGCTTACAGGATTTGGCCGAAGCTTTCTTT
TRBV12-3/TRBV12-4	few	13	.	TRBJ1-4	CATGGAGSEKLFF	TGTGCCACCGGGGGGGCGGGCAGTGAAAAACTGTTTTTT
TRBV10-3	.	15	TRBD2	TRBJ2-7	CAISSVSSGNNEQYF	TGTGCCATCAGTTCCGTGAGTAGCGGGAACAACGAGCAGTACTTC
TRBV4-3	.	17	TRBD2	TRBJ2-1	CASSQDAASGSVSEQFF	TGCGCCAGCAGCCAAGATGCGGCTAGCGGGAGTGTTAGCGAGCAGTTCTTC
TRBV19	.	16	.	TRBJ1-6	CASSTTGSSYNSPLHF	TGTGCCAGTAGTACAACAGGGAGCTCCTATAATTCACCCCTCCACTTT
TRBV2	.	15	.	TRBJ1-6	CASSLQGPYNSPLHF	TGTGCCAGCAGTCTGCAGGGCCCCTATAATTCACCCCTCCACTTT
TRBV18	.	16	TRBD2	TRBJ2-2	CASSPAGGVNTGELFF	TGTGCCAGCTCACCCGCGGGAGGGGTGAACACCGGGGAGCTGTTTTTT
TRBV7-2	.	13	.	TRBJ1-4	CASSLLWRDRLFF	TGTGCCAGCAGCTTATTATGGCGGGACCGACTGTTTTTT
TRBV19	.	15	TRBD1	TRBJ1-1	CASRTGQGGNTEAFF	TGTGCCAGTAGGACGGGACAGGGGGGGAACACTGAAGCTTTCTTT
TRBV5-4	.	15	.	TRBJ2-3	CASSRTGWEGDTQYF	TGTGCCAGCAGCCGGACAGGGTGGGAGGGAGATACGCAGTATTTT
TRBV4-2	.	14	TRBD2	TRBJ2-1	CASSRGTSGQEQFF	TGTGCCAGCAGCCGCGGGACTAGCGGCCAAGAGCAGTTCTTC
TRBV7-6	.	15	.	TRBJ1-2	CASSLDPGRQGGYTF	TGTGCCAGCAGCTTAGACCCAGGGAGGCAAGGCGGCTACACCTTC
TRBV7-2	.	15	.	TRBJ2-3	CASSFSGGDTDTQYF	TGTGCCAGCAGCTTTAGCGGTGGGGACACAGATACGCAGTATTTT
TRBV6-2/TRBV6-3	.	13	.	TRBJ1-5	CASSDPGRVPQHF	TGTGCCAGCAGTGACCCAGGGAGGGTCCCCCAGCATTTT
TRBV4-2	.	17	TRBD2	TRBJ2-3	CASSPSGTSGLTDTQYF	TGTGCCAGCAGCCCATCCGGGACTAGCGGACTCACAGATACGCAGTATTTT
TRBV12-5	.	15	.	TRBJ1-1	CASGAVRGSNTEAFF	TGTGCTAGTGGGGCAGTTCGGGGGAGTAACACTGAAGCTTTCTTT
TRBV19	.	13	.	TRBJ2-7	CARARTEAYEQYF	TGTGCCAGGGCAAGGACAGAAGCCTACGAGCAGTACTTC
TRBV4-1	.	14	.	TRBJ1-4	CASSLQGTNEKLFF	TGCGCCAGCAGCCTACAGGGAACTAATGAAAAACTGTTTTTT
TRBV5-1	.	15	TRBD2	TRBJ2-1	CASSLSSGSYNEQFF	TGCGCCAGCAGCTTGTCTAGCGGGAGCTACAATGAGCAGTTCTTC
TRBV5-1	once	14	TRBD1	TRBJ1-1	CASSGTGGNTEAFF	TGCGCCAGCAGCGGTACAGGGGGCAACACTGAAGCTTTCTTT
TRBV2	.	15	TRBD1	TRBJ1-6	CASSGGQGVGSPLHF	TGTGCCAGCAGTGGGGGACAGGGTGTTGGATCACCCCTCCACTTT
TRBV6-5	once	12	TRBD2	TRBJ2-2	CASAPGGGELFF	TGTGCCAGCGCTCCGGGGGGCGGGGAGCTGTTTTTT
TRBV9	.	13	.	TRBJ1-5	CASSLGPDQPQHF	TGTGCCAGCTCATTGGGGCCAGATCAGCCCCAGCATTTT
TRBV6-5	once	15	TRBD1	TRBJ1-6	CASRETGGGNSPLHF	TGTGCCAGCAGGGAGACAGGGGGTGGCAATTCACCCCTCCACTTT
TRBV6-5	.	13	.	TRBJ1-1	CASSRGQNTEAFF	TGTGCCAGCAGTCGTGGACAGAACACTGAAGCTTTCTTT
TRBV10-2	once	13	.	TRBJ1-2	CASSPGTNYGYTF	TGCGCCTCCTCTCCGGGGACTAACTATGGCTACACCTTC
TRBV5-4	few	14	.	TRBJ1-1	CASSLDGGPWGAFF	TGTGCCAGCAGCTTGGATGGAGGTCCTTGGGGAGCTTTCTTT